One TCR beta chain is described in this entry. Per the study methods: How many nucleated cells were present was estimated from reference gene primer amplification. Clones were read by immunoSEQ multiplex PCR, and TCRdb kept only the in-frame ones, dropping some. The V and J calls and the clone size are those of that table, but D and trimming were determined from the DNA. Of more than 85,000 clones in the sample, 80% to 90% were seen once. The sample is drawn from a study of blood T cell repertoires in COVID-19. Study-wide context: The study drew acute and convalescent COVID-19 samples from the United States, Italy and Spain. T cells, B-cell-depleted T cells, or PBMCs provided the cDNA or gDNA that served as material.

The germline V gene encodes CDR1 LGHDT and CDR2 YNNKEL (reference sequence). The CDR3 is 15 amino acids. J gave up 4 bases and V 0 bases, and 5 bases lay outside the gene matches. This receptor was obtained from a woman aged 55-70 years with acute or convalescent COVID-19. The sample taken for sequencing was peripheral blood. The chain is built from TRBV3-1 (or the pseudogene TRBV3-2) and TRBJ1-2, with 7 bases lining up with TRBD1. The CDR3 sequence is CASSQEQGGPYGYTF. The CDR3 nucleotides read TGTGCCAGCAGCCAAGAGCAAGGGGGCCCCTATGGCTACACCTTC.